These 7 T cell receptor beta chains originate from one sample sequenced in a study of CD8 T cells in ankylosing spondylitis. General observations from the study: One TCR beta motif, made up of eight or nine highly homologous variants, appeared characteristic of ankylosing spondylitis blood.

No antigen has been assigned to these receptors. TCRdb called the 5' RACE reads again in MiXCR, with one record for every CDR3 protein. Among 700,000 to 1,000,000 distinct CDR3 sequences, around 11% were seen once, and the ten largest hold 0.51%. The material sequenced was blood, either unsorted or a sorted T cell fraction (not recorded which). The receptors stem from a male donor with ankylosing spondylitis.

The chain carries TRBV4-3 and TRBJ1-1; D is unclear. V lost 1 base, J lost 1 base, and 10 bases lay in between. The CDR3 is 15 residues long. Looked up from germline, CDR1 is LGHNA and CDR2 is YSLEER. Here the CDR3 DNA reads TGCGCCAGCAGCCAAGGTGGTCGGAGGAACACTGAAGCTTTCTTT. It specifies CASSQGGRRNTEAFF.

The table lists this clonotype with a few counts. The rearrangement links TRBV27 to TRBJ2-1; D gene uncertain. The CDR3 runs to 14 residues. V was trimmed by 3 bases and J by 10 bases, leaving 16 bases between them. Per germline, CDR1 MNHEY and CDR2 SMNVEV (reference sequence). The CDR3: CASSFQAPGGEQFF. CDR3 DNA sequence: TGTGCCAGCAGTTTTCAGGCCCCGGGCGGCGAGCAGTTCTTC.

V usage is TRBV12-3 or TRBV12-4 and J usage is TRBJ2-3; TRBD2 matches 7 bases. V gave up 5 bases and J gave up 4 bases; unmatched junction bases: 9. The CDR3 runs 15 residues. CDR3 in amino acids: CASSAWGGAADTQYF. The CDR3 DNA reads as TGTGCCAGCAGTGCGTGGGGGGGTGCCGCAGATACGCAGTATTTT.

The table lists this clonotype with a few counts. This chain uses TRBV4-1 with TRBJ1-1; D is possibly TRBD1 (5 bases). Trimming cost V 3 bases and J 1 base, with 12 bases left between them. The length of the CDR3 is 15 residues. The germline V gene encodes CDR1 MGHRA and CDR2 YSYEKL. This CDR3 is CASSHRGTPNTEAFF. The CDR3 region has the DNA TGCGCCAGCAGCCACCGGGGGACTCCGAACACTGAAGCTTTCTTT.

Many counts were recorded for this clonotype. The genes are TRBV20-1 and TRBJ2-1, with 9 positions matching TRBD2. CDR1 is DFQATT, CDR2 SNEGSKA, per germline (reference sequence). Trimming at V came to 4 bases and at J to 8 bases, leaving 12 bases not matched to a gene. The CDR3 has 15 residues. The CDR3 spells CSATYGSSGSDEQFF. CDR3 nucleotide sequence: TGCAGTGCTACCTACGGGAGTAGCGGGAGCGATGAGCAGTTCTTC.

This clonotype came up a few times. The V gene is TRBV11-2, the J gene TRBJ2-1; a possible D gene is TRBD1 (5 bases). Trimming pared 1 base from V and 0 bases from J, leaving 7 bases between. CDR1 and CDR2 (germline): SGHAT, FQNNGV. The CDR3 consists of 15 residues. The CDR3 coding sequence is TGTGCCAGCAGCTTAGGGGGCCACTCCTACAATGAGCAGTTCTTC. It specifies CASSLGGHSYNEQFF.

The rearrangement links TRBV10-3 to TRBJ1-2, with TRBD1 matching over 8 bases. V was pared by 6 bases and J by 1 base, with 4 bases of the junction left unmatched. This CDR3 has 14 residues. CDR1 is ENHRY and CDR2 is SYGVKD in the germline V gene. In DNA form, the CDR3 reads TGTGCCATCAGGGGGACAGGAGATAACTATGGCTACACCTTC. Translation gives CAIRGTGDNYGYTF.